Shown below are 16 T cell receptor beta chains from a single sample sequenced in a study of Ad26.COV2.S vaccination and SARS-CoV-2 variants. Treatment indicated: roughly 19 received Ad26.COV2.S at low or high dose, single or two shots; roughly 5 received placebo; per-sample allocation not given. Sample collection was performed on day 63 after the first vaccine or placebo injection. Using immunoSEQ multiplex PCR, the repertoire was profiled, and TCRdb retains in-frame clones only, with some absent. The data contain more than 300,000 clones, roughly 86% of them singletons. The input for sequencing was peripheral blood, taken in a trial of Ad26.COV2.S vaccine versus placebo. These receptors all come from a person between 18 and 60 years old who received the Ad26.COV2.S COVID-19 vaccine or a placebo.

This rearrangement joins TRBV7-9 to TRBJ1-2, with D possibly being TRBD1 (6 bases). The CDR3 runs 15 residues. Trimming took off 5 bases at V and 3 bases at J, with 16 bases between the two ends. In germline, CDR1 is SEHNR, CDR2 FQNEAQ (reference sequence). CDR3 sequence: CASSDKGRGYYGYTF. The CDR3 nucleotides read TGTGCCAGCAGCGACAAGGGTAGGGGGTACTATGGCTACACCTTC. Using reference TRBV7-9 and TRBJ1-2 for the parts outside the CDR3, the full variable domain is DTGVSQNPRHKITKRGQNVTFRCDPISEHNRLYWYRQTLGQGPEFLTYFQNEAQLEKSRLLSDRFSAERPKGSFSTLEIQRTEQGDSAMYLCASSDKGRGYYGYTFGSGTRLTVV.

The V and J genes are TRBV6-7 and TRBJ1-1; a weak D match, TRBD1 (5 bases). TRBV6-7 is labeled an ORF, and its function is uncertain. The CDR3 runs to 15 residues. Trimming cost V 6 bases and J 0 bases, with 14 bases left between them. CDR3 protein: CASSPIGEMNTEAFF. The CDR3 nucleotides are TGTGCCAGCAGCCCCATAGGGGAAATGAACACTGAAGCTTTCTTT.

This clone has only a few counts. The chain links TRBV29-1 to TRBJ1-2, with 9 bases that match TRBD1. The germline CDR1 and CDR2 sequences are SQVTM and ANQGSEA. This CDR3 is built from 15 residues. J gave up 5 bases and V 4 bases, and 11 bases lay outside the gene matches. The CDR3 DNA reads TGCAGCGTTGCTAGGACAGGGGCTGTAGGATATGGCTACACCTTC. The encoded protein is CSVARTGAVGYGYTF.

This chain connects TRBV7-8 to TRBJ1-5; no definite D call. The germline V gene encodes CDR1 SGHVS and CDR2 FQNEAQ. V dropped 5 bases and J dropped 2 bases, with 16 bases sitting between them. This CDR3 is built from 16 residues. Here the CDR3 reads CASSPRGGEGNQPQHF. For the CDR3, the DNA is TGTGCCAGCAGCCCGAGAGGAGGCGAGGGCAATCAGCCCCAGCATTTT.

The chain uses TRBV3-1 (or the pseudogene TRBV3-2) and TRBJ2-5; D unresolved. The CDR3 loop spans 13 amino acids. Per the germline V gene, CDR1 is LGHDT and CDR2 is YNNKEL (reference sequence). V was shortened by 1 base and J by 5 bases, with 8 bases between the two germline ends. In nucleotides, the CDR3 is TGTGCCAGCAGCCAAGGGCACGCGGAGACCCAGTACTTC. Translating it yields CASSQGHAETQYF.

The rearrangement joins TRBV28 to TRBJ1-5; D uncertain. The CDR3 extends over 12 amino acids. Germline V lookup: CDR1 MDHEN, CDR2 SYDVKM. Trimming took 8 bases from V and 1 from J, leaving 6 bases between them. CDR3 sequence: CASLASNQPQHF. CDR3 nucleotides: TGTGCCAGCTTAGCGAGCAATCAGCCCCAGCATTTT.

The rearrangement uses TRBV19 and TRBJ1-5; D uncertain. The CDR3 sequence is 16 residues long. V was pared by 0 bases and J by 0 bases, with 9 bases between. The germline gives CDR1 LNHDA, CDR2 SQIVND (reference sequence). The CDR3 region has the DNA TGTGCCAGTAGTATAGACTGGGAACGTAGCAATCAGCCCCAGCATTTT. Encoded protein: CASSIDWERSNQPQHF.

The chain recombines TRBV7-2 with TRBJ1-1, with a tentative D call TRBD1 (5 bases). V was trimmed by 5 bases and J by 5 bases, leaving 15 bases between them. The CDR3 extends over 14 amino acids. Germline loops: CDR1 SGHTA, CDR2 FQGNSA. The CDR3 nucleotides are TGTGCCAGCAGCCCCCCCGGGGGTGGGACTGAAGCTTTCTTT. Translating it yields CASSPPGGGTEAFF.

The V and J genes are TRBV5-1 and TRBJ1-1, with D possibly matching TRBD1 (5 bases). The V gene's germline CDR1 is SGHRS and CDR2 YFSETQ. V was cut by 5 bases and J by 3 bases, with 17 bases left in between. This CDR3 is 15 amino acids long. CDR3 loop: CASRLVTALYTEAFF. The CDR3 region has the DNA TGCGCCAGCAGATTAGTGACAGCCCTATACACTGAAGCTTTCTTT.

This sequence joins TRBV5-1 and TRBJ1-2; 12 positions match TRBD1. The CDR3 covers 16 residues. J gave up 8 bases and V 4 bases, and 12 bases lay outside the gene matches. Germline lookup yields CDR1 SGHRS and CDR2 YFSETQ. This CDR3 reads CASSDAPGQGAEGYTF. The CDR3 nucleotides read TGCGCCAGCAGCGACGCTCCGGGACAGGGGGCTGAGGGCTACACCTTC. Filled out from reference TRBV5-1 and TRBJ1-2, the complete variable domain reads KAGVTQTPRYLIKTRGQQVTLSCSPISGHRSVSWYQQTPGQGLQFLFEYFSETQRNKGNFPGRFSGRQFSNSRSEMNVSTLELGDSALYLCASSDAPGQGAEGYTFGSGTRLTVV.

The chain uses TRBV5-4 and TRBJ2-2; D ambiguous. Per the germline V gene, CDR1 is SGHNT and CDR2 is YYREEE (reference sequence). CDR3 size: 12 residues. The V gene lost 9 bases and the J gene lost 1 base, with 7 bases spanning the gap. The CDR3 region is CATAKNTGELFF. Written as DNA, the CDR3 is TGTGCCACCGCGAAGAACACCGGGGAGCTGTTTTTT.

CDR3 DNA: TGCGCCAGCAGCTTGGTGCGGGACAGGAACACTGAAGCTTTCTTT. Translation gives CASSLVRDRNTEAFF. The chain carries TRBV5-1 and TRBJ1-1; 7 bases match TRBD1. Germline CDR1 SGHRS, CDR2 YFSETQ. Trimming cost V 0 bases and J 1 base; bases outside gene matches: 3. The CDR3 is 15 residues long.

The table lists this clone with a count of one. The chain is built from TRBV10-2 and TRBJ1-3; 7 nucleotides match TRBD1. Germline trimming cut 2 bases from V and 4 bases from J; bases unmatched to any gene: 5. The germline V gene encodes CDR1 WSHSY and CDR2 SAAADI. This CDR3 has 15 residues. The CDR3 loop reads CASSEEGARGNTIYF. The CDR3 DNA reads TGCGCCAGCAGTGAGGAGGGGGCGAGGGGAAACACCATATATTTT.

As for this clone: A junction end diverges from the germline sequence, so it may reflect a read error. CDR3 amino acids: CASSLLVGTF. CDR3 bases: TGTGCCAGCAGCTTATTGGTGGGAACCTTC. The chain recombines TRBV13 with TRBJ2-7; D gene unclear. Germline V gives CDR1 PRHDT, CDR2 FYEKMQ (reference sequence). The CDR3 is 10 amino acids.

This clone was picked up a small number of times. The rearrangement uses TRBV14 and TRBJ2-5, with TRBD1 matching over 8 bases. The CDR3 is made up of 18 amino acids. V shed 0 bases and J 0 bases; nucleotides not matched to a gene: 9. CDR1 and CDR2 (germline): SGHDN, FVKESK. The CDR3 coding sequence is TGTGCCAGCAGCCAAGATTGGACAGGGACCAGGTACCAAGAGACCCAGTACTTC. This codes for CASSQDWTGTRYQETQYF.

The chain combines TRBV9 with TRBJ2-2, with 8 bases matching TRBD2. V lost 0 bases, J lost 6 bases, and 1 base stayed unmatched. Germline V gene lookup returns CDR1 SGDLS and CDR2 YYNGEE. This CDR3 has 14 residues. The CDR3: CASSVELAAGELFF. As DNA, the CDR3 is TGTGCCAGCAGCGTAGAACTAGCGGCCGGGGAGCTGTTTTTT.